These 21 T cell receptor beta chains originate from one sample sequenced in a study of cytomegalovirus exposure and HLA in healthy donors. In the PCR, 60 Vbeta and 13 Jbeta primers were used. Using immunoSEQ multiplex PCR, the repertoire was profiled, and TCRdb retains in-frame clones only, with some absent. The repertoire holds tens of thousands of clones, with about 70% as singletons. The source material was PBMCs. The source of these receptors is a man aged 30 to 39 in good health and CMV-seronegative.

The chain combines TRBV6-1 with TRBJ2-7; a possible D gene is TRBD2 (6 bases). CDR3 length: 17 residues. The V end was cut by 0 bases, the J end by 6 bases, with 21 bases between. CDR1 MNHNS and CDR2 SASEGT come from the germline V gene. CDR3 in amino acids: CASSEAVRDWSFGEQYF. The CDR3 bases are TGTGCCAGCAGTGAAGCGGTCCGGGACTGGAGCTTTGGCGAGCAGTACTTC.

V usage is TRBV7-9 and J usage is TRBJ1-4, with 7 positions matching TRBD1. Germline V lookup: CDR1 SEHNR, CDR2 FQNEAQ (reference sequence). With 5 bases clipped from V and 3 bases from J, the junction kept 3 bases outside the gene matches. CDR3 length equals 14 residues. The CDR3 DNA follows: TGTGCCAGCAGCCCCGGGACAGCTAATGAAAAACTGTTTTTT. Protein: CASSPGTANEKLFF. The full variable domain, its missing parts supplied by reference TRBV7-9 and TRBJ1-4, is DTGVSQNPRHKITKRGQNVTFRCDPISEHNRLYWYRQTLGQGPEFLTYFQNEAQLEKSRLLSDRFSAERPKGSFSTLEIQRTEQGDSAMYLCASSPGTANEKLFFGSGTQLSVL.

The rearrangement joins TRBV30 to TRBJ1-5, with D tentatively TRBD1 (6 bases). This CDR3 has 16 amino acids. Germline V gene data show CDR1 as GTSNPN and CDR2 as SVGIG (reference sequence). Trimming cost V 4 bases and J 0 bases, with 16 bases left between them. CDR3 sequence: CAWTRGGSASNQPQHF. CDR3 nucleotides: TGTGCCTGGACAAGGGGGGGATCGGCTAGCAATCAGCCCCAGCATTTT.

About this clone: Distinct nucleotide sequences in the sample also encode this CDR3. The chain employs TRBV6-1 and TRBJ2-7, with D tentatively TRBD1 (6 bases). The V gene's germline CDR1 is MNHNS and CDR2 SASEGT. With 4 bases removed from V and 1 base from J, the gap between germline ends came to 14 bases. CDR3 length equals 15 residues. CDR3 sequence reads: CASSAKTQGSYEQYF. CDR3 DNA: TGTGCCAGCAGTGCCAAAACACAGGGTTCCTACGAGCAGTACTTC.

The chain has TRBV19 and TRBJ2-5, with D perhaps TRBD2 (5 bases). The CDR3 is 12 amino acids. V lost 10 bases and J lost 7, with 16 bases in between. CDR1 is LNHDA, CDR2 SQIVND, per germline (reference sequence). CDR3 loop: CATLTGLGTQYF. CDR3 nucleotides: TGTGCCACGCTGACGGGGTTAGGGACCCAGTACTTC.

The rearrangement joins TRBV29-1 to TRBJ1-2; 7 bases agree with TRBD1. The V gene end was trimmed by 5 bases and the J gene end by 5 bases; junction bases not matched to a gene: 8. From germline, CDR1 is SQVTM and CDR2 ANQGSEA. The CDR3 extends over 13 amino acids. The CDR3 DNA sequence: TGCAGCGTTCAACAGGGGATCTTATATGGCTACACCTTC. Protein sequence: CSVQQGILYGYTF.

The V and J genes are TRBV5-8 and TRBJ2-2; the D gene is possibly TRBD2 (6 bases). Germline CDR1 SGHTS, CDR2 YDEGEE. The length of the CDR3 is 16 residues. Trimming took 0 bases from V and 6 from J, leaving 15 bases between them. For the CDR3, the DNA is TGTGCCAGCAGCTTGGGTCCGGGAGAAGGGCCCGGGGAGCTGTTTTTT. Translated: CASSLGPGEGPGELFF.

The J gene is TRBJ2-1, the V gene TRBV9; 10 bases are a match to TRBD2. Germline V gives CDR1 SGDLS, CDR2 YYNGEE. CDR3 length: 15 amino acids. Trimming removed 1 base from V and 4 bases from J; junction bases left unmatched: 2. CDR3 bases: TGTGCCAGCAGCGTATTAGCGGGAGGATACAATGAGCAGTTCTTC. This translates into CASSVLAGGYNEQFF.

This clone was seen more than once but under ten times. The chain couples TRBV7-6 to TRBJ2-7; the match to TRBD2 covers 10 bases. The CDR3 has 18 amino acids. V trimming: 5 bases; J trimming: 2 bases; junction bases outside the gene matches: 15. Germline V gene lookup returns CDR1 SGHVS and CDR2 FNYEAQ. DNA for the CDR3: TGTGCCAGCAGCCCCGGGGGGGCAGCGGGAGGGATTCCCTACGAGCAGTACTTC. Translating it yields CASSPGGAAGGIPYEQYF.

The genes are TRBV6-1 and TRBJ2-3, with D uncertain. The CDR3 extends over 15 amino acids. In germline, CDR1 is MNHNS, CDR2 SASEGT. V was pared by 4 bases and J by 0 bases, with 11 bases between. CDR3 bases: TGTGCCAGCAGTGGGTCAGAATCTAGCACAGATACGCAGTATTTT. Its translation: CASSGSESSTDTQYF.

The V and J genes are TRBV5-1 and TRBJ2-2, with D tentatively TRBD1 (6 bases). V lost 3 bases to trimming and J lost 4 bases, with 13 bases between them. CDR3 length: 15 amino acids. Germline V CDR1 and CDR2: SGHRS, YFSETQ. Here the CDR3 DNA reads TGCGCCAGCAGCTCGACGGGACACACCACCGGGGAGCTGTTTTTT. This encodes CASSSTGHTTGELFF.

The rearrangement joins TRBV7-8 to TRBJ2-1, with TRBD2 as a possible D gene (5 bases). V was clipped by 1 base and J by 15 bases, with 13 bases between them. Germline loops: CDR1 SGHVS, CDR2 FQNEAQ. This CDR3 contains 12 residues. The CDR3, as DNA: TGTGCCAGCAGCTTAGGCGGGCTCGGTCGGTTCTTC. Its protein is CASSLGGLGRFF.

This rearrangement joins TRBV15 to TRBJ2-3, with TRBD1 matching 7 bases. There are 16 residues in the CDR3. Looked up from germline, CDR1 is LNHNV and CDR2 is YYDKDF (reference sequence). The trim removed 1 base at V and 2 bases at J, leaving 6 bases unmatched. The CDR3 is CATSRGVGTATDTQYF. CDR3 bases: TGTGCCACCAGCAGAGGGGTAGGGACAGCCACAGATACGCAGTATTTT.

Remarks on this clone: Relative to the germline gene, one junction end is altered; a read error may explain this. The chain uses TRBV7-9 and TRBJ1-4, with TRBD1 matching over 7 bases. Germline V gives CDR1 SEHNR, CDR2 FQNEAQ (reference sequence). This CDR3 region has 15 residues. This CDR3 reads CASNLGTATNEKLFF. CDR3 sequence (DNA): TGTGCCAGCAACTTAGGGACAGCAACTAATGAAAAACTGTTTTTT. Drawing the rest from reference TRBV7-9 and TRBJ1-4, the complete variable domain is DTGVSQNPRHKITKRGQNVTFRCDPISEHNRLYWYRQTLGQGPEFLTYFQNEAQLEKSRLLSDRFSAERPKGSFSTLEIQRTEQGDSAMYLCASNLGTATNEKLFFGSGTQLSVL.

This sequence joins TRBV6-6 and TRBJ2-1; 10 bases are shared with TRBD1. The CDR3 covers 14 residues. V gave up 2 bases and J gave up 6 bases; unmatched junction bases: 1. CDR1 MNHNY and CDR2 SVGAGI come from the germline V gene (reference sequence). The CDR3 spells CASSYRTGGNEQFF. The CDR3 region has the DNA TGTGCCAGCAGTTACCGGACAGGGGGCAATGAGCAGTTCTTC.

As DNA, the CDR3 is TGTGCCAGCAGTGAATTTATCGGGATTACCCTCCACTTT. It yields the protein CASSEFIGITLHF. The V and J genes are TRBV25-1 and TRBJ1-6, with D hard to call. This CDR3 comprises 13 residues. Trimming took off 1 base at V and 14 bases at J, with 12 bases between the two ends. The germline gives CDR1 MGHDK, CDR2 SYGVNS.

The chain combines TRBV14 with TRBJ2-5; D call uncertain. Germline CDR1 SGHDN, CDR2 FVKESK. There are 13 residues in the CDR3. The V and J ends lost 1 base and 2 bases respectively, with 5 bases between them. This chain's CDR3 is CASSQGLQETQYF. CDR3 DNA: TGTGCCAGCAGCCAAGGACTGCAAGAGACCCAGTACTTC.

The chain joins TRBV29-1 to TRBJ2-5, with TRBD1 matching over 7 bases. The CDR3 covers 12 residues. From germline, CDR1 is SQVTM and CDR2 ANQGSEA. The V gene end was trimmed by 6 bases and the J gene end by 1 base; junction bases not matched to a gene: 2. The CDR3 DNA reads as TGCAGCGTCGACAGGGCCCAAGAGACCCAGTACTTC. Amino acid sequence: CSVDRAQETQYF.

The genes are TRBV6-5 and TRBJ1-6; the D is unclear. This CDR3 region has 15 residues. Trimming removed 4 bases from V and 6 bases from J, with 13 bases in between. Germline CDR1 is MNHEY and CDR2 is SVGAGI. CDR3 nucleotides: TGTGCCAGCAGTTCCACGGGATCTCTTAATTCACCCCTCCACTTT. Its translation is CASSSTGSLNSPLHF.

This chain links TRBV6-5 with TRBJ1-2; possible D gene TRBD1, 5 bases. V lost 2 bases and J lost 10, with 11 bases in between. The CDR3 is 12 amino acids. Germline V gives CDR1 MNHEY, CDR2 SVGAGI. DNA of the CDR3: TGTGCCAGCAGTTACGGGGGGGGTGACTACACCTTC. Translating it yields CASSYGGGDYTF.

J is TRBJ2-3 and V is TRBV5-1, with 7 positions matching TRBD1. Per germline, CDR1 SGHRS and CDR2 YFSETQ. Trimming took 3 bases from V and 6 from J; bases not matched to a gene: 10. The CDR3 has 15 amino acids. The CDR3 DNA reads TGCGCCAGCAGCTCGAGTCCAGGGGGTTCGGATACGCAGTATTTT. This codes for CASSSSPGGSDTQYF.